This TCR beta chain was identified in a study of spatial heterogeneity in lung cancer. Study findings and constraints: Relative to follow-up, resection was when ubiquitous expanded tumor TCRs appeared more in blood.

In TCRdb, the 5' RACE reads were re-called with MiXCR into one record per CDR3 protein. The repertoire holds about 47,000 distinct CDR3 sequences, with 12% as singletons. Time point reported: blood at routine non-recurrence follow-up after resection. Tumor, nontumor lung or frozen PBMC supplied whole RNA that was sequenced unsorted. This clonotype has a handful of counts. Its specificity is unknown. Germline V gene lookup returns CDR1 SQVTM and CDR2 ANQGSEA. Trimming took off 6 bases at V and 0 bases at J, with 14 bases between the two ends. The CDR3 spans 14 residues. This chain links TRBV29-1 with TRBJ1-1, with D possibly TRBD1 on 6 matching bases. The material sequenced was PBMCs, taken at follow-up. The TCR sequence derives from a male donor with early-stage non-small cell lung cancer. The CDR3 sequence is CSVQRTAMNTEAFF. As DNA, the CDR3 is TGCAGCGTGCAGCGGACAGCAATGAACACTGAAGCTTTCTTT. The full variable domain, in which reference TRBV29-1 and TRBJ1-1 provide the parts outside the CDR3, is SAVISQKPSRDICQRGTSLTIQCQVDSQVTMMFWYRQQPGQSLTLIATANQGSEATYESGFVIDKFPISRPNLTFSTLTVSNMSPEDSSIYLCSVQRTAMNTEAFFGQGTRLTVV.